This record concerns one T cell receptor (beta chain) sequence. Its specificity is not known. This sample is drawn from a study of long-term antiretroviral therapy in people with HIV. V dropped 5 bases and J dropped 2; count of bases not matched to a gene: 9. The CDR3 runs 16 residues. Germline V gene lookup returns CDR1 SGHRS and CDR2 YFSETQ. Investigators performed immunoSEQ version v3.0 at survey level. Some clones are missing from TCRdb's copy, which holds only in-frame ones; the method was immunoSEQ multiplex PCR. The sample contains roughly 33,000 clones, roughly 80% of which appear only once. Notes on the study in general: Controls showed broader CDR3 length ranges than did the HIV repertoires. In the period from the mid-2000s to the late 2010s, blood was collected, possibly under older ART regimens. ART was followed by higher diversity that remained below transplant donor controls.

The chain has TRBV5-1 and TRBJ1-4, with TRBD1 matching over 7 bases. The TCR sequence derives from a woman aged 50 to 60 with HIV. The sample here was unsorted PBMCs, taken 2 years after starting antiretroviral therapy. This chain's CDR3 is CASRGSTGQTNEKLFF. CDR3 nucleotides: TGCGCCAGCAGAGGGTCTACGGGACAGACTAATGAAAAACTGTTTTTT. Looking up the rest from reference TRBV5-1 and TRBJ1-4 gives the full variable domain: KAGVTQTPRYLIKTRGQQVTLSCSPISGHRSVSWYQQTPGQGLQFLFEYFSETQRNKGNFPGRFSGRQFSNSRSEMNVSTLELGDSALYLCASRGSTGQTNEKLFFGSGTQLSVL.